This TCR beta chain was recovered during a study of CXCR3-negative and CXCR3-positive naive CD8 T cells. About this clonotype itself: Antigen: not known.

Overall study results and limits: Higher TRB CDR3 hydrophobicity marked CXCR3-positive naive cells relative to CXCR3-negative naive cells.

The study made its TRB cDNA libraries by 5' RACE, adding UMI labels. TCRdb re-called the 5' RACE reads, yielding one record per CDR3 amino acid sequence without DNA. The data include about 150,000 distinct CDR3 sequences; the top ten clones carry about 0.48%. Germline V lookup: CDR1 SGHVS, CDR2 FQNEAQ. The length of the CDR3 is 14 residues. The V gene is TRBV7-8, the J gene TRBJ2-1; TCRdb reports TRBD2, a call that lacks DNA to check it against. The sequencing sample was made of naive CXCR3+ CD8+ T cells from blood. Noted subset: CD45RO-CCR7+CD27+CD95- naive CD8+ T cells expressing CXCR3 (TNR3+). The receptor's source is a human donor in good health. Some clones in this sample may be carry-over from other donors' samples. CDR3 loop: CASSLLAGGDEQFF.